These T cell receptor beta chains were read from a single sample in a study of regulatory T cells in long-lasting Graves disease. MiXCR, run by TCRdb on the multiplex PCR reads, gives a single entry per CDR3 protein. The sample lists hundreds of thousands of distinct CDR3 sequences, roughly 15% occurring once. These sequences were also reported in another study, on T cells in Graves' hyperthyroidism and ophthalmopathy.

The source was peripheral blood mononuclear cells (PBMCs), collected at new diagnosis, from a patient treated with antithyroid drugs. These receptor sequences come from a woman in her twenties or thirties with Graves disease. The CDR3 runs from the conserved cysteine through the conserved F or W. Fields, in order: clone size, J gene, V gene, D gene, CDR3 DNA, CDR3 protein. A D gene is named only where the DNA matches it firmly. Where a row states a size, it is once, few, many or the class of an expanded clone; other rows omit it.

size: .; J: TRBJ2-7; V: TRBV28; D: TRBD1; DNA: TGTGCCAGCAGTTTATATTTCGGGACAGGGGCTTCCTACGAGCAGTACTTC; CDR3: CASSLYFGTGASYEQYF
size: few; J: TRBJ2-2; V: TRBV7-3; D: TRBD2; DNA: TGTGCCAGCAGCCCCGGACTAGCGTCGACCGGGGAGCTGTTTTTT; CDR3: CASSPGLASTGELFF
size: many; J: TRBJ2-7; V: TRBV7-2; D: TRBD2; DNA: TGTGCCAGCAGGAAGGGACTAGCGGACTCCTACGAGCAGTACTTC; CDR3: CASRKGLADSYEQYF
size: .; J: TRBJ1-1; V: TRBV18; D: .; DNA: TGTGCCAGCTCACCTTCGTCGGGTATGAACACTGAAGCTTTCTTT; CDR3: CASSPSSGMNTEAFF
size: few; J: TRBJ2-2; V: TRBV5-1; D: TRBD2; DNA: TGCGCCAGCAGCCCCAGTAGCGGGATGAACACCGGGGAGCTGTTTTTT; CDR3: CASSPSSGMNTGELFF
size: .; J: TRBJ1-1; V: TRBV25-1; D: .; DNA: TGTGCCAGCAATTACCGGACACTCGATAACACTGAAGCTTCCTTT; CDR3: CASNYRTLDNTEASF
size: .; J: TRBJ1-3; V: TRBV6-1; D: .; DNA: TGTGCCAGCATTAGACGGCCCTCACAGGGAGCTGGAAACACCATATATTTT; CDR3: CASIRRPSQGAGNTIYF
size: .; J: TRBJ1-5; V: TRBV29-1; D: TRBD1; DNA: TGCAGCGTTAAGGGACAGGGAGGCGGTAACGGCAATCAGCCCCAGCATTTT; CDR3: CSVKGQGGGNGNQPQHF
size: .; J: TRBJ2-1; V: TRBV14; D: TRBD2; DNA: TGTGCCAGCAGCCAAGATTGGGGAGCGGGATTGTACAATGAGCAGTTCTTC; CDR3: CASSQDWGAGLYNEQFF
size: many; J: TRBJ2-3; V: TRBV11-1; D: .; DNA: TGTGCCAGCAGCTTCGTTCGAGGGCCTTATACGCAGTATTTT; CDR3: CASSFVRGPYTQYF
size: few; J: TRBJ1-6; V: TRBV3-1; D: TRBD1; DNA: TGTGCCAGCAGCAGATCCGGGACAGCCACTAATTCACCCCTCCACTTT; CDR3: CASSRSGTATNSPLHF
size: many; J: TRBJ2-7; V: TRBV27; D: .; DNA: TGTGCCAGCAGTTTAGGGGGGTTAACCGAGCAGTACTTC; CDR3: CASSLGGLTEQYF
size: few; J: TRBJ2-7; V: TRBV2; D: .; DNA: TGTGCCAGCAGTGAACCGGGGGCCCTCTCCTACGAGCAGTACTTC; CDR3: CASSEPGALSYEQYF
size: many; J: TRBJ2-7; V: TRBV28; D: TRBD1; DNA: TGTGCCAGCAGTTCGACCGGGACAGGGGGTTACGAGCAGTACTTC; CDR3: CASSSTGTGGYEQYF
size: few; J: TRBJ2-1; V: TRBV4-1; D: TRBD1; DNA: TGCGCCAGCAGCCAAGATCTGGGACAGTTAAACAATGAGCAGTTCTTC; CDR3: CASSQDLGQLNNEQFF
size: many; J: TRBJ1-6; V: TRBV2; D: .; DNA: TGTGCCAGCAGTGAAGGGGGTTCCTCCTATAATTCACCCCTCCACTTT; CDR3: CASSEGGSSYNSPLHF
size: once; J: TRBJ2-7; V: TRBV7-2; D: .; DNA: TGTGCCAGCAGCTTAGGGGGCGCTACTGCTTACGAGCAGTACTTC; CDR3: CASSLGGATAYEQYF
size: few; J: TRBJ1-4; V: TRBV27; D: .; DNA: TGTGCCAGCAGTTCAACGCCGACGGGGGGTGGTGAAAAACTGTTTTTT; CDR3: CASSSTPTGGGEKLFF
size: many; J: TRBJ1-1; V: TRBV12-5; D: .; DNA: TGTGCTAGTGGCCAATTACCGCCTCCAAGCACCCTGGCTGAAGCTTTCTTT; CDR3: CASGQLPPPSTLAEAFF
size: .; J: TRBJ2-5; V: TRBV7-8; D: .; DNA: TGTGCCAGCAGGTTGGACCGGCTAGCGTTCGGAGAGACCCAGTACTTC; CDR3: CASRLDRLAFGETQYF
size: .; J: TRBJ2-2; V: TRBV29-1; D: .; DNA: TGCAGCGTGAAGGGCGGGGGCCTGGAGCTGTTTTTT; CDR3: CSVKGGGLELFF
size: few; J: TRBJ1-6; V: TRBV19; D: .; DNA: TGTGCCAGTAGTATAACGACAGGACCCGTCTTCCACTTT; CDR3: CASSITTGPVFHF
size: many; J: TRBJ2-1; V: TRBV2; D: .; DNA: TGTGCCAGCAGTGACCGGGCGGGAAAGAATGAGCAGTTCTTC; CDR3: CASSDRAGKNEQFF
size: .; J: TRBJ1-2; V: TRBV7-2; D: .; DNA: TGTGCCAGCAGCCCATGGGACAACCCCTTTGGCTACACCTTC; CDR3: CASSPWDNPFGYTF
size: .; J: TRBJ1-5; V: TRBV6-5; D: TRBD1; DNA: TGTGCCAGCAGTTACTCGAGACTCCGGGACAGGGAGGTAGGTCAGCCCCAGCATTTT; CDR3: CASSYSRLRDREVGQPQHF
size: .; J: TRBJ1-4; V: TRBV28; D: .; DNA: TGTGCCAGCAGGCCAGGGTCACCTAATGAAAAACTGTTTTTT; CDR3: CASRPGSPNEKLFF
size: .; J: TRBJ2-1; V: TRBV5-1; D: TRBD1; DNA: TGCGCCAGCAGCTGGGGACAGGGGAGCGATGAGCAGTTCTTC; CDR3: CASSWGQGSDEQFF
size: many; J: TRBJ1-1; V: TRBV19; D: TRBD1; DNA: TGTGCCAGTAGGGGTGACAGGGAGAAGGGTGAAGCTTTCTTT; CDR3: CASRGDREKGEAFF
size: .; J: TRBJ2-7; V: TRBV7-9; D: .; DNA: TGTGCCAGCAGCTTAGCAGAGGGTTTCGAGCAGTACTTC; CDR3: CASSLAEGFEQYF
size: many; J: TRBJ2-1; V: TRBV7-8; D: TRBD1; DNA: TGTGCCAGCAGCTCCGACAGGGGGCTCTACAATGAGCAGTTCTTC; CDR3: CASSSDRGLYNEQFF
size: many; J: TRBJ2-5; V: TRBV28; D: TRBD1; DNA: TGTGCCACCAAAGGACAGGGTTGGTGGGAGACCCAGTACTTC; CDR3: CATKGQGWWETQYF
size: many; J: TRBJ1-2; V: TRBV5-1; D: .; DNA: TGCGCCAGCAGCTTGGCATCAGGGCCGGTCTCCTCCCGCTATGGCTACACCTTC; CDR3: CASSLASGPVSSRYGYTF